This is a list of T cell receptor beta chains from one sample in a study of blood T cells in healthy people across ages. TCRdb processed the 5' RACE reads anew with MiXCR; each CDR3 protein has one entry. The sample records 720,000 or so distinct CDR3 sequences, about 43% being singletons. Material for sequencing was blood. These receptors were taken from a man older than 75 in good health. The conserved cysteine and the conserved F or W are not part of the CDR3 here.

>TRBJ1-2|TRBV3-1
ASRPPGTTVYGYT
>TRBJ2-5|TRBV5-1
ASSTATLNEQY
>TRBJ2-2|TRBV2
ASSDGSPNTGELF
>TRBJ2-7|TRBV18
ASSLRTSKMDEQY
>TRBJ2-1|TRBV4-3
ASSQALLAELPHEQF
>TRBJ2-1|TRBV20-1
SASLTGTSGGWVDEQF
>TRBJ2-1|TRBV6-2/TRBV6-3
ASSSSPGQGKFNEQF
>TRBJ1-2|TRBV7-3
ASSPDSGTLSGYT
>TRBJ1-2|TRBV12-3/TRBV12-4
ASRVAGLTYGYT
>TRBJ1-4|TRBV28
ASSVTDSGNKKLF
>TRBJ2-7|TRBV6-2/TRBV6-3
ASSYSVAVYEQY
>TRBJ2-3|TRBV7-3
ASSSSSGRGVGPTDTQY
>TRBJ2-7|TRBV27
ASSLWAPGQGYSYEQY
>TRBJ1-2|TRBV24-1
ATSVDHNYGYT
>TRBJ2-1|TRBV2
ASNRQGTRNEQF
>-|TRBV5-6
ASSLLTGGSGYEQY
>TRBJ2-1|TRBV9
ASSVVRDRDNEQF
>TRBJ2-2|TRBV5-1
ASSPPFAGGPTGELF
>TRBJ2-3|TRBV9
ASSARQTTDTKY
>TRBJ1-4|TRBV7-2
ASSSPGQGYEKLF
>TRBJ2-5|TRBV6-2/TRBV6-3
ASSLNGIRGETQY
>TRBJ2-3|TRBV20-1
SVPPTGSSTDTQY
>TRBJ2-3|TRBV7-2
ASSLESTRGHTTQY
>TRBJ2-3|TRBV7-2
ATMGRTLTDTQY
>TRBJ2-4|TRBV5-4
ASSLAQDGIQY
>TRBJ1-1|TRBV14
ASSQDLGTGNTEAF
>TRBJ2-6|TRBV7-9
ASSLGAGRTGANVLT
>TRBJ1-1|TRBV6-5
ASIKGGNTEAF
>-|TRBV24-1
ATSDHREETQY
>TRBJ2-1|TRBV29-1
SVEPTSNEQF
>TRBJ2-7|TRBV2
ASSEAPDRYYEQY
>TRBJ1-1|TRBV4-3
ASSQDPPGTGRVRAF
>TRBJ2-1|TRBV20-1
SASRPGGRHEQL
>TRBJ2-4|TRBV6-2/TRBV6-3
ASSRDRGHIQY
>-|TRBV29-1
SVEEGDYEQY
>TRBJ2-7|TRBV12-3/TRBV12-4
ASSWTEGEQY
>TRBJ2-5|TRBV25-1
ASIRRGETQY
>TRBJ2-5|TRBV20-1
SALRTGTDQETQY
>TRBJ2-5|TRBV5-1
ASSQGPTNQETQY
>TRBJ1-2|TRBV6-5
ASTESGGLSNYGYT
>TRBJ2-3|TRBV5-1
ASSGQGTDTQY
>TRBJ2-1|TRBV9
ASSAPGLRLSEQF
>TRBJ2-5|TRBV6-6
ASSYSGGGGETQY
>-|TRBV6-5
ASRDLLGPLSSEQY
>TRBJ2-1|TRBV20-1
SAPFSGSGHEQF
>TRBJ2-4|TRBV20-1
SAWGGLAKNIQY
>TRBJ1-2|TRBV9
ASSGDRVYGYT
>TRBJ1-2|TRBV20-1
SASFSGQGVVRNGYT
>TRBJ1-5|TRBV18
ASSHKQGQPQH
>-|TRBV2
ASSEGGPAGGETQY
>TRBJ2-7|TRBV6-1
ASSEGHSYEQY
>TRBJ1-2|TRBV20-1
SAKTGGTNYGYT
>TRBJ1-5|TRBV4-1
ASSQDFPNRGNQPQH